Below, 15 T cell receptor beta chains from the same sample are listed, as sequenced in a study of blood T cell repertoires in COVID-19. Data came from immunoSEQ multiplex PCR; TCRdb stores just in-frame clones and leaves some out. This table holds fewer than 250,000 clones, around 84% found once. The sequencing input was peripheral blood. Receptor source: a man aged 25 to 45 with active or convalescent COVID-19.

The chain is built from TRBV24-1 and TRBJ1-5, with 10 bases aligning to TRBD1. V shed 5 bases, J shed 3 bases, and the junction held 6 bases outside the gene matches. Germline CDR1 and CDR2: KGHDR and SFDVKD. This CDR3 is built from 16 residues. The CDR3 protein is CATSGGTGATNQPQHF. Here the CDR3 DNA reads TGTGCCACCAGTGGCGGGACAGGGGCTACCAATCAGCCCCAGCATTTT.

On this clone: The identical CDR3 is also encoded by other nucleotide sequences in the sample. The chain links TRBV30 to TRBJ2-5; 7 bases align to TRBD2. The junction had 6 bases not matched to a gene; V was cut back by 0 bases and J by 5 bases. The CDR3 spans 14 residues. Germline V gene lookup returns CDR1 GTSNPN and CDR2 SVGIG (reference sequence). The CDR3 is CAWSVRLAPETQYF. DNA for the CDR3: TGTGCCTGGAGTGTACGACTAGCACCTGAGACCCAGTACTTC.

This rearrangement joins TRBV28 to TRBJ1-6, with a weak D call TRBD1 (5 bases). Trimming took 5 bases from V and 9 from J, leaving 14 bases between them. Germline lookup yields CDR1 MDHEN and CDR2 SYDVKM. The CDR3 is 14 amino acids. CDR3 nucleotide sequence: TGTGCCAGCAGTACCACAGGTCTTGGTTCACCCCTCCACTTT. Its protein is CASSTTGLGSPLHF.

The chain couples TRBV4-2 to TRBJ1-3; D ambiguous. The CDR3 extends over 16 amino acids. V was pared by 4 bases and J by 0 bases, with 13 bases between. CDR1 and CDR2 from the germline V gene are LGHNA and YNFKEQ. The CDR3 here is CASSPGPVSSGNTIYF. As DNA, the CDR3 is TGTGCCAGCAGCCCGGGTCCCGTGAGCTCTGGAAACACCATATATTTT.

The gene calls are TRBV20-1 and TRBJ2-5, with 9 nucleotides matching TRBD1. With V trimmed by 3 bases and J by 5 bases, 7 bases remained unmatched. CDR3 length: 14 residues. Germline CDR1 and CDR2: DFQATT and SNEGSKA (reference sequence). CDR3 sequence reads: CSASRDRVPETQYF. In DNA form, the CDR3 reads TGCAGTGCTAGTAGGGACAGGGTACCGGAGACCCAGTACTTC.

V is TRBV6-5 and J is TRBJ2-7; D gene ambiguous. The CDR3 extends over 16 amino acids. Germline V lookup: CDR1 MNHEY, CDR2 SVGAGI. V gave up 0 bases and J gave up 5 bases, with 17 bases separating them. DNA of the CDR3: TGTGCCAGCAGTTACTCGGTCTCTCTTACGAGCAACGAGCAGTACTTC. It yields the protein CASSYSVSLTSNEQYF.

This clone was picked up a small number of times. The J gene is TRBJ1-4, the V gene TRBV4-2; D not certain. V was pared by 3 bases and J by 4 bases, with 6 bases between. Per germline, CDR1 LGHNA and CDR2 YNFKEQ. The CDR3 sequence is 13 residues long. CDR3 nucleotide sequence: TGTGCCAGCAGCCAGTTGTATAATGAAAAACTGTTTTTT. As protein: CASSQLYNEKLFF.

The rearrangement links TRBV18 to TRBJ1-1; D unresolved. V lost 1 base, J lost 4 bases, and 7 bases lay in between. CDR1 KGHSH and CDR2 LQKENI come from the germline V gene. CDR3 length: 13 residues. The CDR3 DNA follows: TGTGCCAGCTCACCACAAGGGAGCACTGAAGCTTTCTTT. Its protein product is CASSPQGSTEAFF.

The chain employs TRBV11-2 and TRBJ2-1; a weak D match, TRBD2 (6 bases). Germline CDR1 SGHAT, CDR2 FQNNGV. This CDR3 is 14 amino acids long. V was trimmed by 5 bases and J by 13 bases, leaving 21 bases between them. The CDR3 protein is CASSESGTRPGQFF. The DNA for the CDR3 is TGTGCCAGCAGCGAGTCCGGGACTCGCCCCGGTCAGTTCTTC.

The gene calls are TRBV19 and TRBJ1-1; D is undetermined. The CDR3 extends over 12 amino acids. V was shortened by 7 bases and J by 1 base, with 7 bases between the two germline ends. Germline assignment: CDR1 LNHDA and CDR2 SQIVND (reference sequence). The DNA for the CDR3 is TGTGCCAGTACCCGGGGGAACACTGAAGCTTTCTTT. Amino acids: CASTRGNTEAFF.

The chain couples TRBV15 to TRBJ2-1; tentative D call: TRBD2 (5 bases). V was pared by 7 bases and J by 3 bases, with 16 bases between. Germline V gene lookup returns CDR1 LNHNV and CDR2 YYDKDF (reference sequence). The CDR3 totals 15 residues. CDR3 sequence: CATTSWTGNYNEQFF. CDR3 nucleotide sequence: TGTGCCACCACCAGTTGGACTGGAAACTACAATGAGCAGTTCTTC.

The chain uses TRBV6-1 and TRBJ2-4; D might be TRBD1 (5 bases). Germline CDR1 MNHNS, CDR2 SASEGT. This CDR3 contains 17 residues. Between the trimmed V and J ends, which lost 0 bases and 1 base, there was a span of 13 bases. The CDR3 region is CASSEAPGYGAKNIQYF. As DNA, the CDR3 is TGTGCCAGCAGTGAAGCGCCAGGGTATGGGGCCAAAAACATTCAGTACTTC.

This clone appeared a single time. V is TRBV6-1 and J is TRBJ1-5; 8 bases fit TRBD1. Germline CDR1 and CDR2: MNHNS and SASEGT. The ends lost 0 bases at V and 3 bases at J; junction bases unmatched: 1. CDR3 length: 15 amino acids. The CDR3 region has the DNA TGTGCCAGCAGTGAAGCGGGACAGGTCAATCAGCCCCAGCATTTT. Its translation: CASSEAGQVNQPQHF.

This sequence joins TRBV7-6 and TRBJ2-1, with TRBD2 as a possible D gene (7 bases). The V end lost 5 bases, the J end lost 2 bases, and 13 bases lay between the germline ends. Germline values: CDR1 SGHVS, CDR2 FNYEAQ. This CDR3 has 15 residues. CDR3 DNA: TGTGCCAGCAGCCTAAGGGGGGGCACCTACAATGAGCAGTTCTTC. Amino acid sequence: CASSLRGGTYNEQFF.

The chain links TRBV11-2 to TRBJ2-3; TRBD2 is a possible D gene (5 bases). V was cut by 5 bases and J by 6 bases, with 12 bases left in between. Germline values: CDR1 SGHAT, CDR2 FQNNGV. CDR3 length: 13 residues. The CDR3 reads CASSPIPGDTQYF. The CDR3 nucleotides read TGTGCCAGCAGCCCCATCCCGGGGGATACGCAGTATTTT. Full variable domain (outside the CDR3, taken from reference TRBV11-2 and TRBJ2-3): EAGVAQSPRYKIIEKRQSVAFWCNPISGHATLYWYQQILGQGPKLLIQFQNNGVVDDSQLPKDRFSAERLKGVDSTLKIQPAKLEDSAVYLCASSPIPGDTQYFGPGTRLTVL.